The sequence of this T cell receptor beta chain was determined in a study of T cell clones after liver transplantation. Across the study: Liver transplant recipients had immunosuppression withdrawal attempted within 2 years. TCRbeta sequencing after a pre-transplant mixed lymphocyte reaction identified graft-donor-reactive clones, later tracked in post-transplant blood.

The ends were cut back, 1 base at V and 4 bases at J, with 10 bases in the middle. This CDR3 comprises 14 residues. Germline V lookup: CDR1 MDHEN, CDR2 SYDVKM. General study points: The donor-reactive repertoire was only partly measurable in a couple of subjects, lacking donor cells.

In regard to this clone: Its specificity is not known.

Sequencing was performed with immunoSEQ multiplex PCR; in TCRdb, only in-frame clones are kept and a portion is missing. The sample holds roughly 62,000 clones, about 71% seen once. The input for sequencing was CD4+ T cells from blood, taken at the approximately 15-month timepoint. The chain links TRBV28 to TRBJ2-5, with D tentatively TRBD1 (6 bases). The receptor was derived from a human patient who received a liver transplant. The graft donor may have given rise to some T cells. CDR3 protein: CASSLSGQRETQYF. The CDR3, as DNA: TGTGCCAGCAGTTTATCCGGACAGAGAGAGACCCAGTACTTC.